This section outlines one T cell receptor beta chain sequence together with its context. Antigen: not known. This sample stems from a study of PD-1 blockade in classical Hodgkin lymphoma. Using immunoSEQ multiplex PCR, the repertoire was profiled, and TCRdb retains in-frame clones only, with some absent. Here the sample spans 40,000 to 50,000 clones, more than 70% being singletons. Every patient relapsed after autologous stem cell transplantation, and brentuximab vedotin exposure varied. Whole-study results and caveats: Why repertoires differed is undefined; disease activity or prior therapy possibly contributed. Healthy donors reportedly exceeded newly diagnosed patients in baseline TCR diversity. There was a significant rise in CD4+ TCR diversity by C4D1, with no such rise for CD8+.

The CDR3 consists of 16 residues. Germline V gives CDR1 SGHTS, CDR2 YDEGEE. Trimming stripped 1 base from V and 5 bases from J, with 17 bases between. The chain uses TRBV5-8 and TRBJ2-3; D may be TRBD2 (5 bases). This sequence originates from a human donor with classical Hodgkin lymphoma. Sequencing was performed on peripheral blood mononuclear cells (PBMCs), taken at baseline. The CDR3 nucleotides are TGTGCCAGCAGCTTGCTTAGCGTAACCCTCGGAGATACGCAGTATTTT. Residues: CASSLLSVTLGDTQYF.